Listed below are T cell receptor beta chains from one sample, sequenced in a study of blood T cell repertoires in COVID-19. This table comes from immunoSEQ multiplex PCR, and its TCRdb copy is limited to in-frame clones, with some not included. Among approximately 150,000 clones listed, roughly 89% were seen once. What was sequenced was peripheral blood. The receptors were sampled from a woman between 50 and 59 years old with acute or convalescent COVID-19. Each CDR3 is given with its conserved first and last residue. The order of the fields is V gene, J gene, clone size, D gene, CDR3 protein, CDR3 DNA. A D gene is named only where the DNA matches it firmly. Size tells how often a clone was seen (once, few, many) or the class of an expanded clone, and some rows leave it out.

V: TRBV24-1; J: TRBJ2-3; size: NA; D: TRBD1; CDR3: CATSDLLSQGDTQYF; DNA: TGTGCCACCAGTGATCTGCTCTCACAGGGGGATACGCAGTATTTT
V: TRBV30; J: TRBJ2-3; size: NA; D: NA; CDR3: CAWRTVGVDTQYF; DNA: TGTGCCTGGAGGACAGTAGGAGTAGATACGCAGTATTTT
V: TRBV6-5; J: TRBJ1-3; size: NA; D: NA; CDR3: CASSYEGSGNTIYF; DNA: TGTGCCAGCAGTTACGAGGGTTCTGGAAACACCATATATTTT
V: TRBV6-1; J: TRBJ1-2; size: NA; D: TRBD1; CDR3: CASSEGLQGSVSYTF; DNA: TGTGCCAGCAGTGAAGGTTTACAGGGGAGTGTCAGCTACACCTTC
V: TRBV19; J: TRBJ1-3; size: NA; D: NA; CDR3: CASTEILTALGNTIYF; DNA: TGTGCCAGTACAGAAATCTTGACAGCACTTGGAAACACCATATATTTT
V: TRBV19; J: TRBJ2-3; size: once; D: TRBD2; CDR3: CASSTRTSGGSDTQYF; DNA: TGTGCCAGTAGTACGCGGACTAGCGGGGGCTCAGATACGCAGTATTTT
V: TRBV5-6; J: TRBJ2-7; size: NA; D: TRBD1; CDR3: CASSWDRGSYEQYF; DNA: TGTGCCAGCAGCTGGGACAGGGGTTCCTACGAGCAGTACTTC
V: TRBV30; J: TRBJ1-2; size: NA; D: NA; CDR3: CAWSPVEGRYTF; DNA: TGTGCCTGGAGCCCCGTCGAGGGCCGCTACACCTTC
V: TRBV6-5; J: TRBJ1-1; size: NA; D: NA; CDR3: CASSRGTEAFF; DNA: TGTGCCAGCTCCAGGGGCACTGAAGCTTTCTTT
V: TRBV10-1; J: TRBJ1-2; size: once; D: NA; CDR3: CASRGGRGIDGYTF; DNA: TGCGCCAGCAGGGGGGGGAGGGGGATCGATGGCTACACCTTC
V: TRBV5-4; J: TRBJ2-1; size: NA; D: TRBD1; CDR3: CASSLRQGAYEQFF; DNA: TGTGCCAGCAGCTTGAGACAGGGAGCTTATGAGCAGTTCTTC
V: TRBV7-8; J: TRBJ2-1; size: NA; D: NA; CDR3: CASSLAADYNEQFF; DNA: TGTGCCAGCAGCTTAGCAGCGGATTACAATGAGCAGTTCTTC
V: TRBV7-9; J: TRBJ1-1; size: NA; D: NA; CDR3: CASSLGAGTEAFF; DNA: TGTGCCAGCAGCTTAGGGGCTGGCACTGAAGCTTTCTTT
V: TRBV5-5; J: TRBJ2-2; size: NA; D: NA; CDR3: CASSLHGTILELFF; DNA: TGTGCCAGCAGCCTACACGGGACAATCCTAGAGCTGTTTTTT
V: TRBV20-1; J: TRBJ2-7; size: NA; D: NA; CDR3: CSASERSSGQYF; DNA: TGCAGTGCTAGTGAAAGGAGCTCCGGGCAGTACTTC
V: TRBV7-3; J: TRBJ2-5; size: once; D: TRBD1; CDR3: CASSPAGQGETQYF; DNA: TGTGCCAGCAGCCCGGCGGGACAGGGTGAGACCCAGTACTTC
V: TRBV6-5; J: TRBJ2-2; size: NA; D: TRBD1; CDR3: CASSWDSTGELFF; DNA: TGTGCCAGCAGTTGGGACAGTACCGGGGAGCTGTTTTTT
V: TRBV18; J: TRBJ1-5; size: NA; D: TRBD1; CDR3: CASSLTGGRNQPQHF; DNA: TGTGCCAGCTCACTGACAGGGGGTCGCAATCAGCCCCAGCATTTT
V: TRBV6-5; J: TRBJ1-5; size: NA; D: NA; CDR3: CASSSGEQPQHF; DNA: TGTGCCAGCAGTTCAGGGGAACAGCCCCAGCATTTT
V: TRBV2; J: TRBJ2-2; size: NA; D: NA; CDR3: CASSQTGLDTGELFF; DNA: TGTGCCAGCAGCCAAACAGGGTTGGACACCGGGGAGCTGTTTTTT
V: TRBV7-3; J: TRBJ1-1; size: NA; D: NA; CDR3: CASSPPQGTMNTEAFF; DNA: TGTGCCAGCAGCCCCCCGCAGGGCACCATGAACACTGAAGCTTTCTTT
V: TRBV5-1; J: TRBJ2-3; size: NA; D: NA; CDR3: CASSSRDTQYF; DNA: TGCGCCAGCAGCTCTCGAGATACGCAGTATTTT
V: TRBV6-5; J: TRBJ2-1; size: NA; D: NA; CDR3: CASSYGGTAAYNEQFF; DNA: TGTGCCAGCAGTTACGGGGGGACGGCGGCCTACAATGAGCAGTTCTTC
V: TRBV3-1/TRBV3-2; J: TRBJ1-4; size: NA; D: NA; CDR3: CASTQGGRNEKLFF; DNA: TGTGCCAGCACCCAAGGAGGCCGCAATGAAAAACTGTTTTTT
V: TRBV4-2; J: TRBJ1-4; size: NA; D: NA; CDR3: CASSQDIVTNEKLFF; DNA: TGTGCCAGCAGCCAAGATATCGTGACTAATGAAAAACTGTTTTTT
V: TRBV5-8; J: TRBJ2-7; size: NA; D: TRBD2; CDR3: CASSRRLAGGSYEQYF; DNA: TGTGCCAGCAGCCGCCGACTAGCGGGGGGGTCCTACGAGCAGTACTTC
V: TRBV3-1/TRBV3-2; J: TRBJ2-1; size: once; D: NA; CDR3: CASSPGLPDYNEQFF; DNA: TGTGCCAGCAGCCCTGGACTACCCGACTACAATGAGCAGTTCTTC
V: TRBV19; J: TRBJ2-1; size: NA; D: TRBD2; CDR3: CASSPGGEQFF; DNA: TGTGCCAGTAGCCCGGGGGGTGAGCAGTTCTTC
V: TRBV15; J: TRBJ1-1; size: NA; D: NA; CDR3: CATSRGTGLNTEAFF; DNA: TGTGCCACCAGCAGAGGAACAGGCCTGAACACTGAAGCTTTCTTT